The 27 T cell receptor beta chains reported below all come from one sample, sequenced in a study of blood T cell repertoires in COVID-19. Profiled with immunoSEQ multiplex PCR; TCRdb holds only in-frame clones, not every one. The sample yields 300,000 to 350,000 clones, 85% to 90% seen once. The sequenced sample consisted of peripheral blood. Source of these receptors: a woman aged 30 to 39 with COVID-19, enrolled during active disease.

This rearrangement joins TRBV27 to TRBJ1-1; D unresolved. Germline lookup yields CDR1 MNHEY and CDR2 SMNVEV (reference sequence). The CDR3 is made up of 14 amino acids. Deletions cut 4 bases from V and 1 base from J, with 10 bases between. CDR3 in DNA: TGTGCCAGCAGTTCCATTCCCGGGAACACTGAAGCTTTCTTT. Its translation is CASSSIPGNTEAFF.

This chain joins TRBV7-3 and TRBJ1-2, with 8 bases lining up with TRBD1. Germline V gene data show CDR1 as SGHTA and CDR2 as FQGTGA. This CDR3 comprises 13 residues. V was pared by 5 bases and J by 3 bases, with 2 bases of the junction left unmatched. The CDR3 protein is CASSPGGDYGYTF. The CDR3 DNA reads TGTGCCAGCAGCCCAGGGGGCGACTATGGCTACACCTTC.

This clone was picked up one time. This chain links TRBV5-5 with TRBJ2-7; TRBD2 aligns across 12 bases. Looked up from germline, CDR1 is SGHKS and CDR2 is YYEKEE (reference sequence). This CDR3 spans 17 amino acids. The V segment lost 2 bases and the J segment 3 bases; nucleotides outside the gene matches: 9. This CDR3 is CASSFNTPGLAGYEQYF. The CDR3 bases are TGTGCCAGCAGCTTTAACACTCCGGGACTAGCGGGCTACGAGCAGTACTTC. The full variable domain, in which reference TRBV5-5 and TRBJ2-7 provide the parts outside the CDR3, is DAGVTQSPTHLIKTRGQQVTLRCSPISGHKSVSWYQQVLGQGPQFIFQYYEKEERGRGNFPDRFSARQFPNYSSELNVNALLLGDSALYLCASSFNTPGLAGYEQYFGPGTRLTVT.

J is TRBJ2-7 and V is TRBV13; possible D gene TRBD1, 5 bases. Germline assignment: CDR1 PRHDT and CDR2 FYEKMQ (reference sequence). CDR3 length equals 14 residues. The ends were cut back, 4 bases at V and 5 bases at J, with 15 bases in the middle. CDR3 nucleotide sequence: TGTGCCAGCAGCTCCGGGTCCACAGGAAACGAGCAGTACTTC. Protein sequence: CASSSGSTGNEQYF.

The rearrangement links TRBV5-4 to TRBJ1-2; TRBD1 matches at 7 bases. CDR3 length: 15 amino acids. V shed 2 bases, J shed 2 bases, and the junction held 6 bases outside the gene matches. Germline V gives CDR1 SGHNT, CDR2 YYREEE (reference sequence). CDR3 sequence (DNA): TGTGCCAGCAGCTTATTGGGACAGAGGAACTATGGCTACACCTTC. Protein sequence: CASSLLGQRNYGYTF.

The chain links TRBV6-4 to TRBJ2-1; 12 bases match TRBD1. The V gene end was trimmed by 6 bases and the J gene end by 6 bases; junction bases not matched to a gene: 6. The CDR3 totals 15 residues. CDR1 and CDR2 (germline): MRHNA, SNTAGT. CDR3 in amino acids: CASRAGTGGFNEQFF. In DNA form, the CDR3 reads TGTGCCAGCAGAGCCGGGACAGGGGGCTTCAATGAGCAGTTCTTC.

J is TRBJ2-1 and V is TRBV11-3, with TRBD2 matching over 9 bases. V lost 5 bases and J lost 7; bases outside the gene matches: 12. The CDR3 has 16 residues. The germline V gene has CDR1 SGHNT and CDR2 YENEEA. In nucleotides, the CDR3 is TGTGCCAGCAGCCTACGCTTAGCGGGAGTCGGAAATGAGCAGTTCTTC. It yields the protein CASSLRLAGVGNEQFF.

The CDR3 reads CAISDYTSVGYNEQFF. The DNA for the CDR3 is TGTGCCATCAGTGACTATACTAGCGTGGGGTACAATGAGCAGTTCTTC. The chain recombines TRBV10-3 with TRBJ2-1; 7 bases are shared with TRBD2. The CDR3 totals 16 residues. With 3 bases clipped from V and 4 bases from J, the junction kept 9 bases outside the gene matches. CDR1 is ENHRY and CDR2 is SYGVKD in the germline V gene.

J is TRBJ2-1 and V is TRBV3-1 (or the pseudogene TRBV3-2); D is unclear. The CDR3 spans 14 residues. V was trimmed by 1 base and J by 7 bases, leaving 11 bases between them. Germline CDR1 is LGHDT and CDR2 is YNNKEL (reference sequence). As DNA, the CDR3 is TGTGCCAGCAGCCAAGGGAGTGTGGTGAATGAGCAGTTCTTC. Its translation is CASSQGSVVNEQFF.

In its sample, this clone was seen once. This chain connects TRBV30 to TRBJ1-3; a possible D gene is TRBD1 (5 bases). This CDR3 is built from 14 residues. Germline CDR1 GTSNPN, CDR2 SVGIG (reference sequence). Trimming removed 2 bases at V and 4 bases at J, with 12 bases between. The DNA for the CDR3 is TGTGCCTGGAGTCCCGCCAGGGCCGGAAACACCATATATTTT. Encoded protein: CAWSPARAGNTIYF.

The chain recombines TRBV29-1 with TRBJ1-1; no clear D gene. The germline V and J ends were trimmed by 2 bases and 0 bases, with 7 bases remaining between them. The CDR3 consists of 13 residues. In germline, CDR1 is SQVTM, CDR2 ANQGSEA. CDR3: CSVEPRMNTEAFF. The CDR3 DNA reads TGCAGCGTTGAACCCAGGATGAACACTGAAGCTTTCTTT.

J is TRBJ2-7 and V is TRBV5-1; 7 bases map to TRBD2. V gave up 0 bases and J gave up 2 bases; unmatched junction bases: 5. This CDR3 spans 15 amino acids. CDR1 SGHRS and CDR2 YFSETQ come from the germline V gene. The CDR3 loop is CASSLEGGPPYEQYF. In DNA form, the CDR3 reads TGCGCCAGCAGCTTGGAGGGAGGGCCTCCCTACGAGCAGTACTTC.

The count of this clone is one. This chain links TRBV3-1 (or the pseudogene TRBV3-2) with TRBJ1-1; D remains unclear. Between the trimmed V and J ends, which lost 2 bases and 5 bases, there was a span of 6 bases. The germline CDR1 and CDR2 sequences are LGHDT and YNNKEL (reference sequence). The length of the CDR3 is 12 residues. CDR3 sequence (DNA): TGTGCCAGCAGCCAAATGGAGACTGAAGCTTTCTTT. Translation gives CASSQMETEAFF.

The chain joins TRBV5-4 to TRBJ2-3; 7 positions match TRBD1. The CDR3 is 14 amino acids. The germline V gene has CDR1 SGHNT and CDR2 YYREEE (reference sequence). With V trimmed by 4 bases and J by 4 bases, 6 bases remained unmatched. The DNA of the CDR3 is TGTGCCAGCAGCCTACGACAGGGCGCAGATACGCAGTATTTT. It specifies CASSLRQGADTQYF.

V gene TRBV11-1 combines with J gene TRBJ2-5, with a possible D match to TRBD1 (6 bases). Trimming pared 8 bases from V and 4 bases from J, leaving 17 bases between. This CDR3 has 14 amino acids. Per the germline V gene, CDR1 is SGHAT and CDR2 is FQDESV (reference sequence). The CDR3 reads CASSFTQGGETQYF. The CDR3 DNA reads TGTGCCAGCTCCTTCACACAGGGCGGAGAGACCCAGTACTTC.

A remark on this clone: The same CDR3 arises from other DNA sequences in this sample as well. The rearrangement links TRBV7-9 to TRBJ1-1; TRBD1 matches at 7 bases. Trimming removed 4 bases from V and 5 bases from J; junction bases left unmatched: 4. Per germline, CDR1 SEHNR and CDR2 FQNEAQ (reference sequence). The CDR3 runs to 13 residues. The CDR3 loop is CASSSQGDTEAFF. In DNA, the CDR3 is TGTGCCAGCAGCTCCCAGGGGGATACTGAAGCTTTCTTT.

The rearrangement links TRBV27 to TRBJ1-1; D perhaps matches TRBD1 (6 bases). The germline gives CDR1 MNHEY, CDR2 SMNVEV (reference sequence). The CDR3 loop spans 14 amino acids. V was clipped by 2 bases and J by 4 bases, with 11 bases between them. CDR3 sequence reads: CASSLGGLITEAFF. For the CDR3, the DNA is TGTGCCAGCAGTTTAGGGGGCCTTATCACTGAAGCTTTCTTT.

This clone was picked up one time. Mismatch with germline at one junction end may stem from a read error. V and J are TRBV27 and TRBJ2-3; D may be TRBD1 (6 bases). Germline V gives CDR1 MNHEY, CDR2 SMNVEV (reference sequence). The CDR3 covers 13 residues. The CDR3 region is CASRDIGTDTQYF. DNA of the CDR3: TGTGCGAGCAGGGACATAGGCACAGATACGCAGTATTTT.

The rearrangement joins TRBV7-2 to TRBJ2-1; 8 positions agree with TRBD2. The V gene end was trimmed by 3 bases and the J gene end by 12 bases; junction bases not matched to a gene: 7. Germline V gene lookup returns CDR1 SGHTA and CDR2 FQGNSA. This CDR3 spans 13 amino acids. The CDR3 spells CASSLAAGATQFF. CDR3 in DNA: TGTGCCAGCAGCTTGGCAGCGGGAGCTACGCAGTTCTTC.

The chain recombines TRBV7-9 with TRBJ1-2, with D perhaps TRBD1 (5 bases). Trimming cost V 3 bases and J 8 bases, with 7 bases left between them. Germline CDR1 and CDR2: SEHNR and FQNEAQ (reference sequence). The length of the CDR3 is 11 residues. Here the CDR3 DNA reads TGTGCCAGCAGCTTGACAGTCGGCTACACCTTC. This translates into CASSLTVGYTF.

The V call is TRBV30, the J call TRBJ2-1; TRBD2 agrees at 10 bases. The V segment lost 7 bases and the J segment 3 bases; nucleotides outside the gene matches: 6. This CDR3 comprises 14 residues. Germline assignment: CDR1 GTSNPN and CDR2 SVGIG (reference sequence). The CDR3 sequence: CAFTRTSGYNEQFF. The CDR3 coding sequence is TGTGCCTTCACTAGGACTAGCGGCTACAATGAGCAGTTCTTC.

Comment on this clone: The same CDR3 is also encoded by other DNA sequences in this sample. The chain combines TRBV3-1 (or the pseudogene TRBV3-2) with TRBJ2-7, with 9 nucleotides matching TRBD1. Losses at the gene ends were 6 bases for V and 7 bases for J; bases not matched to a gene: 7. Germline V gene lookup returns CDR1 LGHDT and CDR2 YNNKEL (reference sequence). The CDR3 is 13 residues long. The CDR3 is CASSRDRVREQYF. CDR3 sequence (DNA): TGTGCCAGCAGTCGGGACAGGGTAAGGGAGCAGTACTTC.

The chain recombines TRBV5-1 with TRBJ2-7; a weak D match, TRBD1 (6 bases). Trimming stripped 4 bases from V and 5 bases from J, with 13 bases between. The CDR3 consists of 13 residues. Per germline, CDR1 SGHRS and CDR2 YFSETQ. CDR3 protein: CASSLTGNHEQYF. The CDR3, as DNA: TGCGCCAGCAGCCTTACAGGGAACCACGAGCAGTACTTC.

This sequence joins TRBV19 and TRBJ2-7; tentative D call: TRBD1 (6 bases). Between the trimmed V and J ends, which lost 4 bases and 7 bases, there was a span of 14 bases. CDR3 length: 13 residues. From germline, CDR1 is LNHDA and CDR2 SQIVND (reference sequence). In DNA form, the CDR3 reads TGTGCCAGTAGTAATACAGGGTCGGATGAGCAGTACTTC. Encoded protein: CASSNTGSDEQYF.

This chain links TRBV5-4 with TRBJ2-7, with D perhaps matching TRBD1 (6 bases). Germline V gene lookup returns CDR1 SGHNT and CDR2 YYREEE (reference sequence). Trimming removed 4 bases at V and 3 bases at J, with 8 bases between. The CDR3 totals 12 residues. The CDR3 here is CASSMTGYEQYF. The CDR3 region has the DNA TGTGCCAGCAGCATGACAGGCTACGAGCAGTACTTC.

The genes are TRBV5-5 and TRBJ2-1; tentative D call: TRBD2 (5 bases). This CDR3 has 12 residues. V was shortened by 4 bases and J by 8 bases, with 10 bases between the two germline ends. Germline assignment: CDR1 SGHKS and CDR2 YYEKEE (reference sequence). The CDR3 DNA is TGTGCCAGCAGCCCGGGGTCCTATGAGCAGTTCTTC. Protein sequence: CASSPGSYEQFF.

This clone was found once. The rearrangement links TRBV5-4 to TRBJ1-2, with TRBD1 matching 8 bases. CDR1 and CDR2 from the germline V gene are SGHNT and YYREEE (reference sequence). V lost 2 bases and J lost 7; bases outside the gene matches: 7. The CDR3 spans 14 residues. CDR3 in amino acids: CASSFSGQVPGYTF. The DNA for the CDR3 is TGTGCCAGCAGCTTTTCGGGACAGGTTCCTGGCTACACCTTC. The full variable domain, with the rest looked up from reference TRBV5-4 and TRBJ1-2, is ETGVTQSPTHLIKTRGQQVTLRCSSQSGHNTVSWYQQALGQGPQFIFQYYREEENGRGNFPPRFSGLQFPNYSSELNVNALELDDSALYLCASSFSGQVPGYTFGSGTRLTVV.